The 8 T cell receptor beta chains presented below share a single source sample, sequenced in a study of blood T cells in healthy people across ages. With a J-beta primer mix and a sample-barcoded 5' primer, a second PCR ran 7 to 11 cycles. TCRdb reprocessed the 5' RACE reads with MiXCR, giving one entry per CDR3 protein. The repertoire holds approximately 780,000 distinct CDR3 sequences, with roughly 25% as singletons. These data also formed part of another study, on T cells of mothers and their children.

The sample was blood. The receptors originated from a boy aged 5-17 years in good health.

This clonotype was observed a few times. J is TRBJ2-3 and V is TRBV20-1, with 12 bases that match TRBD2. The junction had 5 bases not matched to a gene; V was cut back by 5 bases and J by 2 bases. The CDR3 totals 15 residues. Germline CDR1 and CDR2: DFQATT and SNEGSKA (reference sequence). Here the CDR3 reads CSAGRTSGVTDTQYF. CDR3 nucleotides: TGCAGTGCTGGGCGGACTAGCGGGGTCACAGATACGCAGTATTTT.

This clonotype was seen a few times. J is TRBJ2-7 and V is TRBV5-4, with D hard to call. In germline, CDR1 is SGHNT, CDR2 YYREEE (reference sequence). This CDR3 is 14 amino acids long. Trimming left V 7 bases short and J 1 base short, with 15 bases between. The CDR3 DNA reads TGTGCCAGCCTACCTGGCCCCGGGTCCTACGAGCAGTACTTC. Residues: CASLPGPGSYEQYF.

This rearrangement joins TRBV6-5 to TRBJ2-5; a possible D gene is TRBD1 (6 bases). Matching the DNA end better, TRBJ2-7 makes the J call doubtful. The CDR3 contains 13 residues. Germline V CDR1 and CDR2: MNHEY, SVGAGI. The CDR3 DNA is TGTGCCAGCACCCCCCCAGGGGCCTACGAGCAGTACTTC. It yields the protein CASTPPGAYEQYF.

This clonotype was detected a few times. The chain is built from TRBV12-5 and TRBJ1-1, with D unclear. The germline CDR1 and CDR2 sequences are LGHNT and FRNRAP. Trimming removed 1 base from V and 1 base from J, with 1 base in between. This CDR3 comprises 12 residues. CDR3 amino acids: CASGLGNTEAFF. The CDR3, as DNA: TGTGCTAGTGGTTTGGGGAACACTGAAGCTTTCTTT.

The V call is TRBV6-6, the J call TRBJ2-5, with 8 bases lining up with TRBD1. V trimming: 6 bases; J trimming: 5 bases; junction bases outside the gene matches: 8. Germline V CDR1 and CDR2: MNHNY, SVGAGI (reference sequence). There are 14 residues in the CDR3. CDR3: CASSGQGHVETQYF. DNA of the CDR3: TGTGCCAGCAGCGGACAGGGTCATGTGGAGACCCAGTACTTC.

The J gene is TRBJ2-1, the V gene TRBV6-2 or TRBV6-3; D is uncertain. From germline, CDR1 is MNHEY and CDR2 SVGEGT. CDR3 length equals 11 residues. V was shortened by 2 bases and J by 11 bases, with 7 bases between the two germline ends. CDR3 DNA: TGTGCCAGCAGTTACCCCAACAAGCAGTTCTTC. It specifies CASSYPNKQFF.

This chain uses TRBV12-3 or TRBV12-4 with TRBJ2-5; 9 nucleotides line up with TRBD2. This CDR3 spans 16 amino acids. The J segment lost 2 bases and the V segment lost 3 bases, leaving 7 bases of the junction unmatched. CDR3 residues: CASSFSGGQTQETQYF. CDR3 nucleotides: TGTGCCAGCAGTTTTAGCGGGGGACAGACTCAAGAGACCCAGTACTTC.

This clonotype was observed many times. The chain is built from TRBV7-8 and TRBJ2-5; D may be TRBD1 (5 bases). This CDR3 is 14 amino acids long. Trimming removed 2 bases at V and 5 bases at J, with 12 bases between. In germline, CDR1 is SGHVS, CDR2 FQNEAQ. The CDR3 sequence: CASSLRQGFETQYF. DNA of the CDR3: TGTGCCAGCAGCTTACGGCAGGGTTTTGAGACCCAGTACTTC.